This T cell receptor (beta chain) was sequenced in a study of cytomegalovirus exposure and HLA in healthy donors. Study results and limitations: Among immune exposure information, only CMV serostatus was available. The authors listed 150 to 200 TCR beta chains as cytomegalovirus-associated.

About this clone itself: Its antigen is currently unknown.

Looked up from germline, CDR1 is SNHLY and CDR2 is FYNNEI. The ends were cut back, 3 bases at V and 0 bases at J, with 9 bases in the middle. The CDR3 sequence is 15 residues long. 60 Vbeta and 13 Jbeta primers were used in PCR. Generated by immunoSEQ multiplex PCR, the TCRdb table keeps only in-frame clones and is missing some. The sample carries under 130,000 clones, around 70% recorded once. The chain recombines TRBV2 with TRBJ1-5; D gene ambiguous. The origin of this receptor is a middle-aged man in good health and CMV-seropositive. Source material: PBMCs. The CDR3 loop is CASSERENSNQPQHF. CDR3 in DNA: TGTGCCAGCAGTGAGAGGGAGAATAGCAATCAGCCCCAGCATTTT. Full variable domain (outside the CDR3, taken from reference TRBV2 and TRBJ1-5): EPEVTQTPSHQVTQMGQEVILRCVPISNHLYFYWYRQILGQKVEFLVSFYNNEISEKSEIFDDQFSVERPDGSNFTLKIRSTKLEDSAMYFCASSERENSNQPQHFGDGTRLSIL.